This TCR beta chain originates from a study of OX40 agonist ivuxolimab in advanced cancers. Study background: Intravenous ivuxolimab was administered to patients every 2 weeks at 0.01 to 10 mg/kg. Prior anti-PD-1, anti-PD-L1 or anti-CTLA-4 therapy did not bar entry, and about 40% had some.

Germline CDR1 reads SNHLY; CDR2 reads FYNNEI. CDR3 length: 15 residues. The V end was cut by 6 bases, the J end by 1 base, with 13 bases between. Using immunoSEQ multiplex PCR, the repertoire was profiled, and TCRdb retains in-frame clones only, with some absent. The sample shows 130,000 or so clones, about nine tenths of them seen only once. The sequence derives from an adult with an advanced solid tumor such as melanoma, head and neck, liver or kidney cancer. This chain uses TRBV2 with TRBJ1-5; weak D call: TRBD1 (5 bases). This sample comprised CD4+ or CD8+ T cells sorted from blood, obtained in a trial of the OX40 agonist ivuxolimab. CDR3 sequence: CASRFSGQSNQPQHF. The CDR3, as DNA: TGTGCCAGCAGATTCTCGGGGCAGAGCAATCAGCCCCAGCATTTT.